This T cell receptor beta chain was retrieved from a study of shared clonotypes between healthy human individuals (dated by TCRdb to about 2020). As for the study more broadly: The cohort included a few men and a couple of women between 18 and 49 years of age. Blood TCR repertoires of about 5 healthy adults were deeply sequenced to estimate repertoire size and the extent of clonotype sharing between individuals. To increase sequencing depth and limit assay-specific biases, TCR repertoire library preparation and sequencing were carried out by different laboratories using diverse techniques. For each donor, CD4 naive and CD4 memory were each given three plates, CD8 naive was given two plates, and CD8 memory was given one plate. Leukapheresis yielded between about 0.85 and 9.5 billion PBMCs per donor.

The germline V gene provides CDR1 MGHRA and CDR2 YSYEKL. The CDR3 runs 16 amino acids, cysteine and phenylalanine included. The CDR3 DNA has 48 bases and is translated from base 1. Relative to germline, V is missing 2 bases and J is missing 8 bases, with 9 bases of the junction outside any gene match. Broad study findings and their caveats: Clonotypes shared by all four sorted-subset donors showed higher generation probabilities than non-shared clonotypes. Estimated clonotype richness was generally larger for naive than for memory subsets. Sampling was restricted to blood, and TCR repertoires in tissue are likely to differ from TCR repertoires in blood. The genetic and exposure-history diversity represented was limited by the small number of donors. Across a handful of donors, about 5% of naive CD4, roughly 3.4% of naive CD8, under 2.5% of memory CD4, and 0.4% to 0.45% of memory CD8 clonotypes were shared. Rarefaction of sorted-subset datasets indicated incomplete sequencing despite the large sequencing depth. Pairwise subsampling indicated that sequencing depth was expected to affect the degree of clonotype sharing among donors.

TCR CDR3 regions were amplified from genomic DNA by multiplex PCR using the deep immunoSEQ assay. For each cell subset, the extracted genomic DNA was distributed evenly across all wells of several immunoSEQ 96-well plates, and each plate served as one replicate. For sorted subsets, about 210 ng of genomic DNA, equivalent to some 33,000 T cell genomes, went into each replicate PCR. Purified libraries were measured with a Qubit 3.0 fluorometer, size-checked on a Bioanalyzer 2100, and measured again with the KAPA Library Quantification kit. Every immunoSEQ 96-well plate was sequenced on a dedicated single-read 150-cycle Illumina NextSeq 550 flow cell. The authors processed their data as follows. The immunoSEQ output contained only junctional sequences without quality scores, so filtering could not match that applied to full-length reads. To assign V/J genes and CDR3, sequences were annotated against IMGT germline references using PyIR, a Python wrapper for IgBLAST v1.9. Reads were removed for weak V/J assignments (E-value above 1e-6), missing CDR3, stop codons, out-of-frame junctions, or ambiguous translated residues. V3J clonotypes were defined by identical inferred V gene, J gene, and CDR3 amino acid sequence. Percentage overlap between repertoires was calculated by dividing the number of shared unique clonotypes by the size of the smaller repertoire. Richness of each repertoire was evaluated using RTK rarefaction, the Chao1 estimator, and Recon v2.1 estimates of unobserved clonotypes. Generation probabilities were computed with OLGA for all TCRbeta clonotypes obtained by the gDNA method from a handful of donors. Entries here come from immuneACCESS through TCRdb and include only in-frame sequences with V and J called. Some clones fail to appear in such tables; in the studies checked, an unresolved V gene covers under half of the shortfall, and the cause of the remainder is unknown. The DNA gave D and trimming, while V, J and clone size come from that table. The sample contains under 850,000 clones, approximately 92% of them found a single time. The leading ten clones occupy 20% to 30% of the sample.

CD8 naive samples were CD45RO-negative cells positively selected for CCR7, giving a CD45RA+CCR7+ population that excluded TemRA cells. Healthy HIV-negative adults with no recently reported acute infections or vaccinations were included as donors. Only Caucasian adults living in Nashville, Tennessee, USA were represented among the donors. After blood collection by leukapheresis, PBMCs were isolated using Ficoll-Histopaque density gradient centrifugation and then cryopreserved in the vapor phase of liquid nitrogen. Analytical flow cytometry was used to check the purity and quantity of every magnetically sorted T cell population. From each sorted fraction, genomic DNA was isolated and quantified by UV absorbance on a Nanodrop 2000c. Of note for this clone: It has no known antigen specificity. No base-level quality is on record; no much larger clone is a single base apart.

Sequencing used naive CD8+ T cells sorted from blood. The sample's cell subset or site label, decoded: CD45RA+CCR7+. The rearranged segments are TRBV4-1 and TRBJ2-3, with TRBD2 matching 11 junction bases. This TCR derives from a man aged 25-45 years in good health. The base sequence is TGCGCCAGCAGCCAAACTACTAGCGGGAGTCCTAGTACGCAGTATTTT. The resulting protein is CASSQTTSGSPSTQYF.